This T cell receptor (beta chain) was sequenced during a study of T cells expressing NK-cell markers. Study-level results: A range of roughly 1.0-8% of CD8+ T cells consisted of dominant NKG2C+ clonotypes in more than five donors. HCMV specificity was not established for the expanded NKG2C+ T cell clones.

Template switching by 5'RACE with UMIs generated the TCR beta cDNA. Reprocessing the 5' RACE reads, TCRdb reports a single entry for every CDR3 protein and omits DNA. The repertoire shows under 200,000 distinct CDR3 sequences; the top ten hold approximately 17%. On this clonotype itself: Antigen unknown.

This CDR3 comprises 17 residues. The germline V gene has CDR1 MNHEY and CDR2 SVGAGI. The chain links TRBV6-5 to TRBJ2-3; the TCRdb D gene call, TRBD1, has no DNA to confirm it. The sequence was obtained from a woman between 18 and 69 years old in good health. The specimen sequenced was blood T cells: a sorted CD56 or NKG2C T cell subset, CD4+ or CD8+ T cells, or bulk PBMC T cells (not recorded which). CDR3 in amino acids: CASSYSSRRGKTDTQYF.